This TCR beta chain was obtained from a study of cytotoxic CD8 clonotypes in ibrutinib-treated CLL. Across the whole study: Partial response was seen in around 24 patients and complete response in 2; after median approximately 68 months, about 14 stayed remitted, around 12 progressed. Investigators collected response samples after a median roughly 13 months of treatment, range 6 to 36.

Trimming cost V 6 bases and J 8 bases, with 14 bases left between them. The CDR3 consists of 13 residues. CDR1 is MDHEN and CDR2 is SYDVKM in the germline V gene. This clone appeared a few times. The planned depth of sequencing spanned 1 in 200,000 to 1 in 1 million T cells. TCRdb keeps only in-frame clones here, not all; method: immunoSEQ multiplex PCR. The sample includes over 130,000 clones, about 84% seen only once; the top ten take less than 9%. This material consisted of PBMCs, taken after 36 months of ibrutinib treatment. The rearrangement uses TRBV28 and TRBJ1-3, with D perhaps TRBD1 (5 bases). This receptor was taken from a human donor with chronic lymphocytic leukemia. Here the CDR3 DNA reads TGTGCCAGCAGCCTCCTCCGGGACCACACCATATATTTT. It is translated as CASSLLRDHTIYF.